This entry is about one TCR beta chain. This sample is drawn from a study of CD8+CD57+ T cells in acquired aplastic anemia. Across the study: The average for DNA from sorted CD4+ and CD8+ cells was approximately 3.2 ug. Approximately 11 million reads, on average, were obtained for CD4+ cells from healthy donors.

The TCR beta profiling, which covered VDJ combination and CDR3 sequence, was carried out using genomic DNA as the template. TCRdb re-analysed the reads in MiXCR, keeping a single row per CDR3 protein. The data show under 250,000 distinct CDR3 sequences, 34% seen once. Trimming took 0 bases from V and 0 from J, leaving 16 bases between them. This CDR3 contains 18 residues. Germline V lookup: CDR1 SGHRS, CDR2 YFSETQ. This TCR was sampled from a human donor in good health, serving as a control. The rearrangement links TRBV5-1 to TRBJ2-1; weak D call: TRBD2 (5 bases). Sample: sorted CD4+, CD8+, or CD8+CD57+ T cells (not recorded which) from PBMCs. This CDR3 reads CASSLGRGAVRSYNEQFF. The CDR3 nucleotides are TGCGCCAGCAGCTTGGGGCGAGGAGCGGTCCGCTCCTACAATGAGCAGTTCTTC.